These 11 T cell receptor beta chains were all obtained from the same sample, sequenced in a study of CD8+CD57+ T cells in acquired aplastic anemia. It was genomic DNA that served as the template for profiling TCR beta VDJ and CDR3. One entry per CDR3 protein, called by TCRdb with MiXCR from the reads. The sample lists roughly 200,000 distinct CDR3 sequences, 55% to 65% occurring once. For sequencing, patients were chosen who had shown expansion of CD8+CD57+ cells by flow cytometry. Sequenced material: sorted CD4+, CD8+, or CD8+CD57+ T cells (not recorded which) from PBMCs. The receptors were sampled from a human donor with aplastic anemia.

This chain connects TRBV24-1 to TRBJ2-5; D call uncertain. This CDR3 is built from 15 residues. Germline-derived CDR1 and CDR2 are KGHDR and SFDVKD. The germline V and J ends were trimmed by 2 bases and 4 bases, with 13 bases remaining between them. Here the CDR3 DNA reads TGTGCCACCAGTGATTCATCGACGGCTCCAGAGACCCAGTACTTC. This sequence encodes CATSDSSTAPETQYF.

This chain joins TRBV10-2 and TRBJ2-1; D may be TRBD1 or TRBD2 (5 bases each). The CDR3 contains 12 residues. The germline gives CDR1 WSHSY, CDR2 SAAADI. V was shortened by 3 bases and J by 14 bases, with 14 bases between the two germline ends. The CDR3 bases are TGCGCCAGCAGTGAAAGAATAGGGGAGAAGTTCTTC. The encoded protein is CASSERIGEKFF.

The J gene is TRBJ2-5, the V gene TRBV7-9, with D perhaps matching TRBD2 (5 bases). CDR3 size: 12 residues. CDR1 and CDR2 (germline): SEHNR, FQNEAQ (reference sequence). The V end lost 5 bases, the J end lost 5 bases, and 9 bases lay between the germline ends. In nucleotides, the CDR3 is TGTGCCAGCAGCCAGACTAAGGAGACCCAGTACTTC. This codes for CASSQTKETQYF.

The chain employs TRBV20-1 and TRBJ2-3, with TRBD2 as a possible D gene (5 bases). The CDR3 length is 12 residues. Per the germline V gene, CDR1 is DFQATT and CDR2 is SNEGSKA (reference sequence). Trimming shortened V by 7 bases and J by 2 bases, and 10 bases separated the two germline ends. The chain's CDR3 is CSGGLYTDTQYF. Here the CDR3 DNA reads TGCAGTGGAGGGTTATACACAGATACGCAGTATTTT.

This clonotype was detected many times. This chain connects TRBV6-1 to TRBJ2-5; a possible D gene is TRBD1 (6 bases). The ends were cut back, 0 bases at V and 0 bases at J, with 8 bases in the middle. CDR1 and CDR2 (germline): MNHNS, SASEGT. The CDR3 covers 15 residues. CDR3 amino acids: CASSEAGTHQETQYF. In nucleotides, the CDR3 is TGTGCCAGCAGTGAAGCGGGGACACACCAAGAGACCCAGTACTTC.

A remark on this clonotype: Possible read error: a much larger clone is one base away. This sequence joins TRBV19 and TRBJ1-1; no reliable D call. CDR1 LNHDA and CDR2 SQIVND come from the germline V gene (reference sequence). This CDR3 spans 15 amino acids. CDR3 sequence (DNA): TGTGCCAGTAAAGAGTTTGGGGAGAGGAACACTGGAGCTTTCTTT. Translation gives CASKEFGERNTGAFF. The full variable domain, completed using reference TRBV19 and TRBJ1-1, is DGGITQSPKYLFRKEGQNVTLSCEQNLNHDAMYWYRQDPGQGLRLIYYSQIVNDFQKGDIAEGYSVSREKKESFPLTVTSAQKNPTAFYLCASKEFGERNTGAFFGQGTRLTVV.

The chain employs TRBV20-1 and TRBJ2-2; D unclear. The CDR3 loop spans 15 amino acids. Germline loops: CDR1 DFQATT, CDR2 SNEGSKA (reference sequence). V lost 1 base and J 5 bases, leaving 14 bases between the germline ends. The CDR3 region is CSARVPGHGTGELFF. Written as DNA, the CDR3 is TGCAGTGCTAGAGTTCCCGGCCACGGGACCGGGGAGCTGTTTTTT.

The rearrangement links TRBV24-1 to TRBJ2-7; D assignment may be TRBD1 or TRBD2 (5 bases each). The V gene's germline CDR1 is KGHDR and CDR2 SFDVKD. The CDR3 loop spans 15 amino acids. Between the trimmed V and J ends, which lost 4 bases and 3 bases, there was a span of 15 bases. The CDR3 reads CATSDYRDHLYEQYF. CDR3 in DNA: TGTGCCACCAGTGACTACCGGGACCACCTCTACGAGCAGTACTTC.

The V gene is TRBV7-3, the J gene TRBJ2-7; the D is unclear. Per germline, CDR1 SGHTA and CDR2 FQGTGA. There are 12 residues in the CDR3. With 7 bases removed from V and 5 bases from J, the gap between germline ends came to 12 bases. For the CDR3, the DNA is TGTGCCAGCACCTCCCCCGACCACGAGCAGTACTTC. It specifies CASTSPDHEQYF.

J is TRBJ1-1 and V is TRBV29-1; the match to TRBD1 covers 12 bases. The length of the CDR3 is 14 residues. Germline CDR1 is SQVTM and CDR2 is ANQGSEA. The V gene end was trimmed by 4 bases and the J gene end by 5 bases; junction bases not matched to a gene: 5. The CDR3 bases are TGCAGCGTTGGGGGGGACAGGGGGCTGACTGAAGCTTTCTTT. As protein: CSVGGDRGLTEAFF. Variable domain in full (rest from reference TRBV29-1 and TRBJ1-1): SAVISQKPSRDICQRGTSLTIQCQVDSQVTMMFWYRQQPGQSLTLIATANQGSEATYESGFVIDKFPISRPNLTFSTLTVSNMSPEDSSIYLCSVGGDRGLTEAFFGQGTRLTVV.

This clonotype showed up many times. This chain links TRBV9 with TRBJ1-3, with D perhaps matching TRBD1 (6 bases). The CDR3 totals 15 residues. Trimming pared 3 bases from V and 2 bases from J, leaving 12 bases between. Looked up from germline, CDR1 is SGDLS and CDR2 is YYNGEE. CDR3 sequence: CASSEGGGPGNTIYF. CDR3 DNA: TGTGCCAGCAGCGAGGGGGGGGGACCTGGAAACACCATATATTTT. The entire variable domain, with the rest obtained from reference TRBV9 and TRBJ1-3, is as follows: DSGVTQTPKHLITATGQRVTLRCSPRSGDLSVYWYQQSLDQGLQFLIQYYNGEERAKGNILERFSAQQFPDLHSELNLSSLELGDSALYFCASSEGGGPGNTIYFGEGSWLTVV.